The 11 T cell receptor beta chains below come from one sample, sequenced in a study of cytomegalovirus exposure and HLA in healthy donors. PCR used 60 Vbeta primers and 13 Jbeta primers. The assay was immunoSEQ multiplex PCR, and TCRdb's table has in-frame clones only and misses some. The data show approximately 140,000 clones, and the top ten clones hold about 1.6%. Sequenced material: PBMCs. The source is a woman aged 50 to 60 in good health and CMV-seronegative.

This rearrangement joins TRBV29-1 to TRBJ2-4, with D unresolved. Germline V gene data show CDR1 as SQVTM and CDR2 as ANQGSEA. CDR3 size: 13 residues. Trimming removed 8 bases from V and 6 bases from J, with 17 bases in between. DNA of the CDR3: TGCAGCCTGCCGTCGAAGCCTTTAAACATTCAGTACTTC. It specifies CSLPSKPLNIQYF.

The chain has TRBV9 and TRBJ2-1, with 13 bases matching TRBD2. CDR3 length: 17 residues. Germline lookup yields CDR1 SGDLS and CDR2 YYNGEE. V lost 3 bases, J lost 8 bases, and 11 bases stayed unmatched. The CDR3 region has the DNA TGTGCCAGCAGCGATCCACTAGCGGGGGGGCCTCCCGATGAGCAGTTCTTC. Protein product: CASSDPLAGGPPDEQFF.

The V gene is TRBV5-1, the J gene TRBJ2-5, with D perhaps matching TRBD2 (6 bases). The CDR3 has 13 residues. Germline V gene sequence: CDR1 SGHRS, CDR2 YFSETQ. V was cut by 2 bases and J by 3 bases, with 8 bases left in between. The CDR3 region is CASSFSSEETQYF. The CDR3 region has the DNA TGCGCCAGCAGCTTTTCTAGCGAAGAGACCCAGTACTTC.

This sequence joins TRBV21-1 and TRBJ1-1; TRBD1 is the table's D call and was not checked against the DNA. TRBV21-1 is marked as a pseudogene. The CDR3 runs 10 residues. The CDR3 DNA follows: TGTGCCAGACCGGACAGGGATCCTTTCTTT. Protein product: CARPDRDPFF.

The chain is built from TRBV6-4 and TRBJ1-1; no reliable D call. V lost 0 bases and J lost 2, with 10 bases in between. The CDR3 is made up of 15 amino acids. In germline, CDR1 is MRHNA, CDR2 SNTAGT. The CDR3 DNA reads TGTGCCAGCAGTGACTCGGGTGGCGGTAACACTGAAGCTTTCTTT. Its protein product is CASSDSGGGNTEAFF.

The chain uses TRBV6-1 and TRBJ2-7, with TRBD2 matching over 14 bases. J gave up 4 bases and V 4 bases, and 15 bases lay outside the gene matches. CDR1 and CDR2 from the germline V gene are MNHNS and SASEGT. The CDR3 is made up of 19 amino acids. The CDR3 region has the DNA TGTGCCAGCAGTGCCCAAGCCGGGACTAGCGGGAGAATTTGGTACGAGCAGTACTTC. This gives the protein CASSAQAGTSGRIWYEQYF.

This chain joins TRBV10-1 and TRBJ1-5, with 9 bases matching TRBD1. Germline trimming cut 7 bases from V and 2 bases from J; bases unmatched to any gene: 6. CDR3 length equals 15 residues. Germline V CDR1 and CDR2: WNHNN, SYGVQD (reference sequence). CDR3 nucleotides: TGCGCCAGCATCTCTTGGACAGGGGGCAATCAGCCCCAGCATTTT. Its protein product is CASISWTGGNQPQHF.

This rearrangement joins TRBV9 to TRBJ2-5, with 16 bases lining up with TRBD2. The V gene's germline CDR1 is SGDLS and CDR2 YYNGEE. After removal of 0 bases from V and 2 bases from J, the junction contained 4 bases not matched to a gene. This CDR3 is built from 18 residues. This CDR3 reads CASSVEGLAGGSQETQYF. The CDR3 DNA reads TGTGCCAGCAGCGTAGAGGGACTAGCGGGGGGGTCGCAAGAGACCCAGTACTTC.

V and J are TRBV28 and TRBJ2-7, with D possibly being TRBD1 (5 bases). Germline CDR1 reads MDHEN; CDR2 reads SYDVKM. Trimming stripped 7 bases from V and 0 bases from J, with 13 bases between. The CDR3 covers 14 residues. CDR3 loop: CASTTPGASYEQYF. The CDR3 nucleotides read TGTGCCAGCACCACCCCTGGGGCCTCCTACGAGCAGTACTTC.

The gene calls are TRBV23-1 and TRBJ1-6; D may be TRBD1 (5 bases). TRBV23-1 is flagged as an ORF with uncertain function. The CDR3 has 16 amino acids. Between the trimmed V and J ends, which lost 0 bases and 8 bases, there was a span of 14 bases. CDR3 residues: CASSQSKGREDSPLHF. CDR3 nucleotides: TGCGCCAGCAGTCAATCGAAGGGCAGGGAAGATTCACCCCTCCACTTT.

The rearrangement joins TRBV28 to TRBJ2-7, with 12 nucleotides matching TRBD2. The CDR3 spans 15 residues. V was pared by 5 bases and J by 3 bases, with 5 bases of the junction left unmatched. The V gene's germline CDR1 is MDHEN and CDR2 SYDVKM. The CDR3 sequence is CASSPRLAGDYEQYF. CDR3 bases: TGTGCCAGCAGTCCCCGACTAGCGGGGGACTACGAGCAGTACTTC.